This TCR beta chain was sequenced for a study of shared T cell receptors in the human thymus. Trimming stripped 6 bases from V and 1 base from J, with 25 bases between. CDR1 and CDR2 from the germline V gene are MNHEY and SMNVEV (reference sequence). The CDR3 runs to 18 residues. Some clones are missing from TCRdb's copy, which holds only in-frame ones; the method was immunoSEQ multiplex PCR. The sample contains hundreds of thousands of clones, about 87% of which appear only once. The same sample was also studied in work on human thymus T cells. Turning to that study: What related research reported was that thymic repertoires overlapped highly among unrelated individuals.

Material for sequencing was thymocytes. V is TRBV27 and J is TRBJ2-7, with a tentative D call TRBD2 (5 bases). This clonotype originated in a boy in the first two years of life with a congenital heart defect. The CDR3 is CASSAGIALPKGSYEQYF. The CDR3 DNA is TGTGCCAGCAGCGCCGGGATAGCTCTCCCTAAAGGGTCCTACGAGCAGTACTTC.